Listed below are T cell receptor beta chains from one sample, sequenced in a study of shared clonotypes between healthy human individuals. Assay: immunoSEQ multiplex PCR; the TCRdb copy retains only in-frame clones and omits some. The sample contains approximately 1.4 million clones, approximately 98% of which appear only once. The sequenced sample consisted of naive CD4+ T cells sorted from blood. The receptors shown here come from a young man in good health. CDR3s include the opening cysteine and the closing phenylalanine or tryptophan. D genes are given only for firm matches. Clone size appears in some rows only: once, few, many, or a class for an expanded clone.

clone size | J gene | V gene | D gene | CDR3 DNA | CDR3 protein
NA | TRBJ2-7 | TRBV18 | NA | TGTGCCAGCTCACCTCGCCAGTCGAGCTCCTACGAGCAGTACTTC | CASSPRQSSSYEQYF
NA | TRBJ2-1 | TRBV7-9 | NA | TGTGCCAGCAGCCAGCGGTCTTGGACTGCCAATGAGCAGTTCTTC | CASSQRSWTANEQFF
NA | TRBJ2-7 | TRBV6-5 | TRBD1 | TGTGCCAGCAGCGCAAGGACAGGGGAGGGCAACGAGCAGTACTTC | CASSARTGEGNEQYF
NA | TRBJ1-4 | TRBV2 | TRBD1 | TGTGCCAGCAGCGATCCTGCCCAGGGGGCTAATGAAAAACTGTTTTTT | CASSDPAQGANEKLFF
NA | TRBJ2-1 | TRBV18 | NA | TGTGCCAGCTCACCCCGTCGGCTAGCCGGTGAGCAGTTCTTC | CASSPRRLAGEQFF
once | TRBJ1-2 | TRBV9 | TRBD1 | TGTGCCAGCAGCGGACACAGGGGGTCCCCATATGGCTACACCTTC | CASSGHRGSPYGYTF
NA | TRBJ2-5 | TRBV15 | NA | TGTGCCACCAGCAGAGACCGGTACCAAGAGACCCAGTACTTC | CATSRDRYQETQYF
NA | TRBJ1-1 | TRBV5-6 | NA | TGTGCCAGCAGCTTGAAACGGCGGAGGGAAGCTTTCTTT | CASSLKRRREAFF
NA | TRBJ2-1 | TRBV11-3 | TRBD2 | TGTGCCAGCAGCCCGGGGGTAGGGAGGGTGGTTTACAATGAGCAGTTCTTC | CASSPGVGRVVYNEQFF
NA | TRBJ1-4 | TRBV9 | NA | TGTGCCAGCAGCGTTACAGGGAGGTGGAGTGAAAAACTGTTTTTT | CASSVTGRWSEKLFF
NA | TRBJ1-1 | TRBV11-2 | NA | TGTGCCAGCAGCTTAGAGGGAAATACTGAAGCTTTCTTT | CASSLEGNTEAFF
NA | TRBJ1-5 | TRBV28 | NA | TGTGCCAGCAGCGGGGTTGGCCAGCCCCAGCATTTT | CASSGVGQPQHF
few | TRBJ2-7 | TRBV5-1 | NA | TGCGCCAGCAGCTTGGGGCTAGTCTTGAGCTACGAGCAGTACTTC | CASSLGLVLSYEQYF
NA | TRBJ1-1 | TRBV7-6 | NA | TGTGCCAGCAGCTCTAGTGTCTGGGCAGGGCCCACTGAAGCTTTCTTT | CASSSSVWAGPTEAFF
NA | TRBJ2-1 | TRBV28 | NA | TGTGCCAGCAGCGCCCGGGACACCGGCTACAATGAGCAGTTCTTC | CASSARDTGYNEQFF
NA | TRBJ2-6 | TRBV28 | NA | TGTGCCAGCAGTTTGTTAGCCCGGGGCTCTGGGGCCAACGTCCTGACTTTC | CASSLLARGSGANVLTF
NA | TRBJ2-7 | TRBV5-5 | NA | TGTGCCAGCAGCTTGTACGGCGGTTCCTACGAGCAGTACTTC | CASSLYGGSYEQYF
few | TRBJ2-7 | TRBV15 | NA | TGTGCCACCAGAAGAGGGACCTCGCTCGAGCAGTACTTC | CATRRGTSLEQYF
NA | TRBJ2-3 | TRBV5-6 | TRBD2 | TGTGCCAGCAGCCGGTCCGAAGGACTAGCGCGGGCAGATACGCAGTATTTT | CASSRSEGLARADTQYF
NA | TRBJ2-2 | TRBV5-1 | NA | TGCGCCAGCAGCCTGACACCTTCGAACACCGGGGAGCTGTTTTTT | CASSLTPSNTGELFF
NA | TRBJ2-7 | TRBV14 | NA | TGTGCCAGCAGCCGCGGGATCCTATCCTACGAGCAGTACTTC | CASSRGILSYEQYF
NA | TRBJ1-1 | TRBV28 | NA | TGTGCCAGCATACCACAAGGCACCATGAACACTGAAGCTTTCTTT | CASIPQGTMNTEAFF
NA | TRBJ2-1 | TRBV5-8 | NA | TGTGCCAGCAGCTTTGGTTTCCTTACGGGATCCTACAATGAGCAGTTCTTC | CASSFGFLTGSYNEQFF
NA | TRBJ2-2 | TRBV11-2 | TRBD1 | TGTGCCAGCAGTTTCGGGACAGTGGGAACCGGGGAGCTGTTTTTT | CASSFGTVGTGELFF
NA | TRBJ2-5 | TRBV5-1 | NA | TGCGCCAGCAGCTCTTGGCAGGGCGGGCTGCAAGAGACCCAGTACTTC | CASSSWQGGLQETQYF
NA | TRBJ1-6 | TRBV30 | TRBD1 | TGTGCCTGGAGTGGGGACAGGTCTAATTCACCCCTCCACTTT | CAWSGDRSNSPLHF
NA | TRBJ1-5 | TRBV6-1 | NA | TGTGCCAGCAGTGAAGCGGGGGGCGGCAATCAGCCCCAGCATTTT | CASSEAGGGNQPQHF
NA | TRBJ2-7 | TRBV5-1 | NA | TGCGCCAGCAGCCCCGCCGGCATGTCCTACGAGCAGTACTTC | CASSPAGMSYEQYF
NA | TRBJ1-5 | TRBV4-3 | NA | TGCGCCAGCAGCCAAGATGTCAACAGTATGTCGGGCAATCAGCCCCAGCATTTT | CASSQDVNSMSGNQPQHF